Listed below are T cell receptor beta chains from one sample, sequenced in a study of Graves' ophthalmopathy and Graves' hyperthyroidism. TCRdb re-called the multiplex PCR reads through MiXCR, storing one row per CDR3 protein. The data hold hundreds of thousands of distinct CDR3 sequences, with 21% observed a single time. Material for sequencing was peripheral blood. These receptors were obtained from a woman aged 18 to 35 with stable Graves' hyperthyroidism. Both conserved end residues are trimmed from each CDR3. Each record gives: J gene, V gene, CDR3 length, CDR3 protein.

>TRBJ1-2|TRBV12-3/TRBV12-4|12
ASSLRGASYGYT
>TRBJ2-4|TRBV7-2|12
ASSLFASKNIQY
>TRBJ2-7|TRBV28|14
ASTPYGSGSSYEQY
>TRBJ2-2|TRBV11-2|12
ASSRDRDSGELF
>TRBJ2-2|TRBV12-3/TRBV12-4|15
ASSLYRRAGVAGELF
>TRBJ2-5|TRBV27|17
ASSQPGPRRFYGEETQY
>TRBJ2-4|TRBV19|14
ASSPDRKIAKNIQY
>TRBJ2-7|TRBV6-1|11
ASSRHGSYEQY
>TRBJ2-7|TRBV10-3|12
AISDWTGTTEQY
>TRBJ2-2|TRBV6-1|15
ASSEAMSVAPTGELF
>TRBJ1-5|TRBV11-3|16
ASSPGQTNWNSNQPQH
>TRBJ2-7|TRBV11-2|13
ASSLGGTSSYEQY
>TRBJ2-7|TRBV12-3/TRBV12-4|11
ASTLGRSYEQY
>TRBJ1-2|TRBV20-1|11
SARDGSNYGYT
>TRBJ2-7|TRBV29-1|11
SVSSVETYEQY
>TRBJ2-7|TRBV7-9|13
ASSLAAGMAYEQY
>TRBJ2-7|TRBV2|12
ASSERASVDEQY
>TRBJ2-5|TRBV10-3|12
AISESFGQETQY
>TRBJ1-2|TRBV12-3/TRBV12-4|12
ASTPGQLSRGYT
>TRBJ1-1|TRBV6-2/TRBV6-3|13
ASSYSTGRTAEAF
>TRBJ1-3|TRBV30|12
AWIRGASRNTIY
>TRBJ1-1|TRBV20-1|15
SASRPGQGRWGTEAF
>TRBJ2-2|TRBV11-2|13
ASSRGRSRTGELF
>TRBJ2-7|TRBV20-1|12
SALRGGGSYEQY
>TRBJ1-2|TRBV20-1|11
SAKGASGYGYT
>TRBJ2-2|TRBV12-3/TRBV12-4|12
ASSMGQGAGELF
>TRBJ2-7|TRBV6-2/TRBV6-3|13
ASNPSGGSSYEQY
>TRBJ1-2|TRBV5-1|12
ASSPPHEALGYT
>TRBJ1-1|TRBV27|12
ASSSTSSRTEAF
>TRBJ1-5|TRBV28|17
ASSPGFGRGFRSNQPQH
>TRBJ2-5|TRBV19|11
ASSTGPHETQY
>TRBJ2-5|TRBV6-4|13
ASSDSSGGQETQY
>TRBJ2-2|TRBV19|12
ASSIKENTGELF